The 29 T cell receptor beta chains listed next were all sequenced from one sample in a study of OX40 agonist ivuxolimab in advanced cancers. Assay: immunoSEQ multiplex PCR; the TCRdb copy retains only in-frame clones and omits some. The sample includes about 78,000 clones, about 90% seen only once; the top ten take around 2.8%. The sample was CD4+ or CD8+ T cells sorted from blood, taken in a trial of the OX40 agonist ivuxolimab. Source of these receptors: an adult with an advanced solid tumor such as melanoma, head and neck, liver or kidney cancer.

The gene calls are TRBV30 and TRBJ2-3; D tentatively fits TRBD1 or TRBD2 (5 bases each). V dropped 4 bases and J dropped 0 bases, with 20 bases sitting between them. The CDR3 is 17 amino acids. The germline V gene has CDR1 GTSNPN and CDR2 SVGIG (reference sequence). CDR3 in DNA: TGTGCCTGGAAAAAGGTACGGGGCGGTGCTAGCACAGATACGCAGTATTTT. This codes for CAWKKVRGGASTDTQYF. Looking up the rest from reference TRBV30 and TRBJ2-3 gives the full variable domain: SQTIHQWPATLVQPVGSPLSLECTVEGTSNPNLYWYRQAAGRGLQLLFYSVGIGQISSEVPQNLSASRPQDRQFILSSKKLLLSDSGFYLCAWKKVRGGASTDTQYFGPGTRLTVL.

The rearrangement links TRBV5-1 to TRBJ1-5; D gene ambiguous. Trimming shortened V by 5 bases and J by 1 base, and 10 bases separated the two germline ends. CDR3 length: 14 residues. CDR1 is SGHRS and CDR2 is YFSETQ in the germline V gene. CDR3 amino acids: CASRVGVSNQPQHF. CDR3 sequence (DNA): TGCGCCAGCAGGGTCGGAGTAAGCAATCAGCCCCAGCATTTT.

The chain links TRBV29-1 to TRBJ2-5, with D possibly TRBD1 on 5 matching bases. Germline V gene lookup returns CDR1 SQVTM and CDR2 ANQGSEA. The length of the CDR3 is 11 residues. The V end was cut by 6 bases, the J end by 7 bases, with 12 bases between. In DNA form, the CDR3 reads TGCAGCGTCCAGGGTTTCCGGACCCAGTACTTC. Residues: CSVQGFRTQYF. The variable domain in full, completed from reference TRBV29-1 and TRBJ2-5, reads SAVISQKPSRDICQRGTSLTIQCQVDSQVTMMFWYRQQPGQSLTLIATANQGSEATYESGFVIDKFPISRPNLTFSTLTVSNMSPEDSSIYLCSVQGFRTQYFGPGTRLLVL.

V and J are TRBV21-1 and TRBJ1-4; the tabulated D call, TRBD1, remains unverified against the DNA. TRBV21-1 is a pseudogene. The length of the CDR3 is 15 residues. CDR3 region: CASSFRQATNEKLFF. The CDR3 region has the DNA TGTGCCAGCAGCTTCCGACAGGCAACTAATGAAAAACTGTTTTTT.

The rearrangement uses TRBV4-1 and TRBJ2-2; perhaps TRBD1 as D (6 bases). Germline V gene sequence: CDR1 MGHRA, CDR2 YSYEKL. CDR3 size: 16 residues. With 1 base removed from V and 4 bases from J, the gap between germline ends came to 13 bases. For the CDR3, the DNA is TGCGCCAGCAGCCAAGTTTCCAGGGGACGCACCGGGGAGCTGTTTTTT. It encodes CASSQVSRGRTGELFF.

This chain joins TRBV6-1 and TRBJ1-5; D uncertain. This CDR3 region has 15 residues. The germline gives CDR1 MNHNS, CDR2 SASEGT. V lost 2 bases and J lost 3, with 11 bases in between. CDR3 DNA: TGTGCCAGCAGTGAACGTGGACGGGCCAATCAGCCCCAGCATTTT. Translation: CASSERGRANQPQHF.

This clone was detected a few times. This chain uses TRBV7-9 with TRBJ1-2, with 7 bases that match TRBD1. Trimming at V came to 10 bases and at J to 7 bases, leaving 9 bases not matched to a gene. The CDR3 has 12 residues. The germline V gene has CDR1 SEHNR and CDR2 FQNEAQ (reference sequence). The CDR3 nucleotides are TGTGCCACATTACAGGGGTTGGGTGGCTACACCTTC. Its protein is CATLQGLGGYTF.

V usage is TRBV7-2 and J usage is TRBJ1-5; TRBD1 agrees at 9 bases. The CDR3 covers 15 residues. CDR1 is SGHTA and CDR2 is FQGNSA in the germline V gene. V lost 5 bases to trimming and J lost 9 bases; unmatched junction nucleotides: 11. The CDR3 DNA reads as TGTGCCAGCAGCCCCGGACAGGGGCAGGGGGGGCCCCAGCATTTT. Its translation: CASSPGQGQGGPQHF.

V usage is TRBV6-4 and J usage is TRBJ2-7, with D possibly TRBD2 on 5 matching bases. Trimming shortened V by 10 bases and J by 2 bases, and 12 bases separated the two germline ends. The CDR3 loop spans 12 amino acids. The germline V gene has CDR1 MRHNA and CDR2 SNTAGT. CDR3 amino acids: CATLRGPYEQYF. As DNA, the CDR3 is TGTGCCACCCTTCGGGGTCCCTACGAGCAGTACTTC.

The rearrangement links TRBV5-1 to TRBJ1-1; D is undetermined. This CDR3 has 13 residues. Germline CDR1 is SGHRS and CDR2 is YFSETQ. The germline V and J ends were trimmed by 2 bases and 1 base, with 6 bases remaining between them. The CDR3 reads CASSFTENTEAFF. In nucleotides, the CDR3 is TGCGCCAGCAGCTTCACAGAGAACACTGAAGCTTTCTTT.

The chain joins TRBV11-3 to TRBJ1-1, with 7 nucleotides matching TRBD1. V lost 5 bases to trimming and J lost 4 bases; unmatched junction nucleotides: 4. Germline CDR1 is SGHNT and CDR2 is YENEEA. The length of the CDR3 is 13 residues. The CDR3 DNA reads TGTGCCAGCAGCCCCACAGGGGCCACTGAAGCTTTCTTT. Amino acids: CASSPTGATEAFF.

V and J are TRBV25-1 and TRBJ2-5; 7 nucleotides line up with TRBD2. The V gene end was trimmed by 11 bases and the J gene end by 5 bases; junction bases not matched to a gene: 8. CDR1 MGHDK and CDR2 SYGVNS come from the germline V gene. CDR3 length equals 12 residues. Here the CDR3 reads CASGLVQETQYF. The CDR3 DNA follows: TGTGCCTCTGGACTAGTCCAGGAGACCCAGTACTTC.

The V call is TRBV2, the J call TRBJ2-1; D not resolved. Trimming shortened V by 8 bases and J by 3 bases, and 8 bases separated the two germline ends. Germline loops: CDR1 SNHLY, CDR2 FYNNEI. The CDR3 has 12 amino acids. CDR3 protein: CASGLDYNEQFF. CDR3 sequence (DNA): TGTGCCAGCGGCTTGGACTACAATGAGCAGTTCTTC. Filled out from reference TRBV2 and TRBJ2-1, the complete variable domain reads EPEVTQTPSHQVTQMGQEVILRCVPISNHLYFYWYRQILGQKVEFLVSFYNNEISEKSEIFDDQFSVERPDGSNFTLKIRSTKLEDSAMYFCASGLDYNEQFFGPGTRLTVL.

This clone was counted a single time. The chain joins TRBV18 to TRBJ1-2; D is undetermined. The CDR3 is 14 residues long. Germline lookup yields CDR1 KGHSH and CDR2 LQKENI. V lost 1 base, J lost 0 bases, and 6 bases lay in between. The CDR3 sequence is CASSPLPSNYGYTF. The DNA of the CDR3 is TGTGCCAGCTCACCACTTCCATCTAACTATGGCTACACCTTC. The full variable domain, with the rest looked up from reference TRBV18 and TRBJ1-2, is NAGVMQNPRHLVRRRGQEARLRCSPMKGHSHVYWYRQLPEEGLKFMVYLQKENIIDESGMPKERFSAEFPKEGPSILRIQQVVRGDSAAYFCASSPLPSNYGYTFGSGTRLTVV.

The CDR3 protein is CATSSRYSNQPQHF. The CDR3 DNA sequence: TGTGCCACCAGCAGTAGATATAGCAATCAGCCCCAGCATTTT. The V gene is TRBV15, the J gene TRBJ1-5; D uncertain. CDR1 is LNHNV and CDR2 is YYDKDF in the germline V gene (reference sequence). V shed 3 bases and J shed 0 bases, with 6 bases lying between them. This CDR3 has 14 residues.

As to this clone: Other DNA sequences in the same sample also yield this CDR3. The J gene is TRBJ2-2, the V gene TRBV5-1, with TRBD1 identical over 7 bases. CDR1 and CDR2 from the germline V gene are SGHRS and YFSETQ. The CDR3 runs to 15 residues. The ends lost 4 bases at V and 2 bases at J; junction bases unmatched: 5. The DNA of the CDR3 is TGCGCCAGCAGCCCAGGACAGGCCAACACCGGGGAGCTGTTTTTT. It is translated as CASSPGQANTGELFF.

The chain has TRBV5-4 and TRBJ2-2, with 9 bases lining up with TRBD1. The trim removed 4 bases at V and 7 bases at J, leaving 5 bases unmatched. Germline V gives CDR1 SGHNT, CDR2 YYREEE (reference sequence). This CDR3 is built from 14 residues. The CDR3 sequence is CASSLTGGIGELFF. CDR3 DNA: TGTGCCAGCAGCCTCACAGGGGGCATCGGGGAGCTGTTTTTT.

The V and J genes are TRBV5-6 and TRBJ1-2; D possibly corresponds to TRBD1 (5 bases). Looked up from germline, CDR1 is SGHDT and CDR2 is YYEEEE. The CDR3 has 16 amino acids. Trimming removed 4 bases at V and 6 bases at J, with 22 bases between. CDR3 loop: CASSLPPSRVEDGYTF. The CDR3 DNA reads TGTGCCAGCAGCCTCCCCCCCTCCAGGGTTGAGGATGGCTACACCTTC.

The chain links TRBV30 to TRBJ2-3; no clear D. Germline CDR1 is GTSNPN and CDR2 is SVGIG (reference sequence). The V end was cut by 4 bases, the J end by 2 bases, with 7 bases between. The CDR3 has 12 residues. The CDR3 reads CAWTPLTDTQYF. CDR3 coding DNA: TGTGCCTGGACTCCGCTCACAGATACGCAGTATTTT. Full variable domain (rest looked up from reference TRBV30 and TRBJ2-3): SQTIHQWPATLVQPVGSPLSLECTVEGTSNPNLYWYRQAAGRGLQLLFYSVGIGQISSEVPQNLSASRPQDRQFILSSKKLLLSDSGFYLCAWTPLTDTQYFGPGTRLTVL.

By proportion, this clone is medium-sized. This sequence joins TRBV19 and TRBJ1-1; no firm D call. This CDR3 has 13 residues. Germline V gene sequence: CDR1 LNHDA, CDR2 SQIVND (reference sequence). V gave up 2 bases and J gave up 5 bases, with 9 bases separating them. CDR3 DNA: TGTGCCAGTAGTATAAGCATTCAGACTGAAGCTTTCTTT. This sequence encodes CASSISIQTEAFF.

In nucleotides, the CDR3 is TGTGCCAGCAGCTTAAAGGCGGGGACACCTGAAGCTTTCTTT. Its translation: CASSLKAGTPEAFF. J is TRBJ1-1 and V is TRBV7-2, with D possibly TRBD1 on 6 matching bases. Trimming pared 2 bases from V and 6 bases from J, leaving 13 bases between. This CDR3 has 14 residues. Per germline, CDR1 SGHTA and CDR2 FQGNSA.

The count of this clone is one. The V and J genes are TRBV5-1 and TRBJ2-7, with 7 bases matching TRBD1. The junction had 19 bases not matched to a gene; V was cut back by 6 bases and J by 7 bases. The CDR3 runs 16 residues. Germline V gene lookup returns CDR1 SGHRS and CDR2 YFSETQ. The DNA of the CDR3 is TGCGCCAGCATCTGGGACAGAAAAACGAGCTACGTAGAGCAGTACTTC. Encoded protein: CASIWDRKTSYVEQYF.

The rearrangement uses TRBV5-5 and TRBJ2-1; weak D call: TRBD2 (7 bases). The CDR3 is 14 residues long. The germline CDR1 and CDR2 sequences are SGHKS and YYEKEE (reference sequence). V lost 3 bases to trimming and J lost 5 bases, with 12 bases between them. In nucleotides, the CDR3 is TGTGCCAGCAGCTCTAGGGGGGGCCACAATGAGCAGTTCTTC. Its protein is CASSSRGGHNEQFF.

This chain links TRBV5-4 with TRBJ1-1; D gene unclear. This CDR3 contains 14 residues. Trimming cost V 3 bases and J 5 bases, with 14 bases left between them. CDR1 and CDR2 from the germline V gene are SGHNT and YYREEE (reference sequence). The CDR3 DNA follows: TGTGCCAGCAGCTCCCCGCGAGGGAATACTGAAGCTTTCTTT. Translating gives CASSSPRGNTEAFF.

This clone was seen more than once but under ten times. The chain has TRBV6-1 and TRBJ1-6, with 7 positions matching TRBD1. This CDR3 is 17 amino acids long. Germline V gene sequence: CDR1 MNHNS, CDR2 SASEGT. Unmatched junction bases numbered 11, after V lost 2 bases and J lost 7 bases. CDR3 sequence reads: CASSEYSGTEINSPLHF. CDR3 nucleotide sequence: TGTGCCAGCAGTGAATACTCAGGGACAGAGATAAATTCACCCCTCCACTTT.

This clone was detected only once. The chain carries TRBV5-1 and TRBJ2-1, with TRBD1 matching 7 bases. V lost 0 bases and J lost 3; bases outside the gene matches: 3. The CDR3 covers 15 residues. Germline V gene sequence: CDR1 SGHRS, CDR2 YFSETQ. Here the CDR3 reads CASSLEGQNYNEQFF. In nucleotides, the CDR3 is TGCGCCAGCAGCTTGGAGGGACAGAACTACAATGAGCAGTTCTTC.

The gene calls are TRBV5-1 and TRBJ2-5; 9 positions match TRBD2. Germline-derived CDR1 and CDR2 are SGHRS and YFSETQ. This CDR3 is built from 18 residues. V lost 0 bases to trimming and J lost 3 bases; unmatched junction nucleotides: 12. CDR3 in DNA: TGCGCCAGCAGCTTGGAGCCCTCGCGGGGGGGTTTCGAAGAGACCCAGTACTTC. It codes for CASSLEPSRGGFEETQYF.

The chain employs TRBV5-1 and TRBJ2-7, with D unclear. CDR1 and CDR2 (germline): SGHRS, YFSETQ. This CDR3 spans 14 amino acids. Trimming took 0 bases from V and 0 from J, leaving 7 bases between them. The CDR3 sequence: CASSLDASSYEQYF. The CDR3 nucleotides read TGCGCCAGCAGCTTGGACGCCAGCTCCTACGAGCAGTACTTC.

The chain joins TRBV11-2 to TRBJ2-3, with D possibly being TRBD1 or TRBD2 (7 bases each). The V gene's germline CDR1 is SGHAT and CDR2 FQNNGV. V was clipped by 7 bases and J by 4 bases, with 21 bases between them. This CDR3 has 16 amino acids. This CDR3 is CASTHSGGGFADTQYF. CDR3 nucleotide sequence: TGTGCCAGCACCCATTCAGGGGGGGGCTTTGCAGATACGCAGTATTTT.